The 18 T cell receptor beta chains presented below share a single source sample, sequenced in a study of cytomegalovirus exposure and HLA in healthy donors. The PCR had 60 Vbeta and 13 Jbeta primers. Clones were sequenced by immunoSEQ multiplex PCR, and TCRdb holds only the in-frame ones, with some missing. The data contain over 80,000 clones, 65% to 85% of them singletons. Sequenced: PBMCs. The receptors were gathered from a man aged 45-65 years in good health and CMV-seronegative.

The genes are TRBV5-5 and TRBJ2-2; 9 nucleotides agree with TRBD2. The germline V gene encodes CDR1 SGHKS and CDR2 YYEKEE (reference sequence). The CDR3 runs to 16 residues. V was clipped by 1 base and J by 1 base; unmatched bases: 2. This CDR3 is CASSLRGRGNTGELFF. The CDR3 bases are TGTGCCAGCAGCTTGCGCGGGAGGGGGAACACCGGGGAGCTGTTTTTT.

The rearrangement links TRBV19 to TRBJ2-1; 9 positions agree with TRBD2. In germline, CDR1 is LNHDA, CDR2 SQIVND (reference sequence). The trim removed 5 bases at V and 6 bases at J, leaving 11 bases unmatched. The CDR3 totals 16 residues. The CDR3 coding sequence is TGTGCCAGTAGTGGGGTTGCCGGGACTAGCAGCAATGAGCAGTTCTTC. It yields the protein CASSGVAGTSSNEQFF.

V and J are TRBV20-1 and TRBJ2-7; 8 bases fit TRBD2. The germline gives CDR1 DFQATT, CDR2 SNEGSKA (reference sequence). V lost 6 bases and J lost 5; bases outside the gene matches: 3. CDR3 size: 11 residues. Written as DNA, the CDR3 is TGCAGTGCCCAGACTAGCGACGAGCAGTACTTC. Translating it yields CSAQTSDEQYF.

The genes are TRBV15 and TRBJ2-7; D is perhaps TRBD1 (6 bases). V gave up 0 bases and J gave up 10 bases, with 16 bases separating them. The CDR3 loop spans 14 amino acids. Germline values: CDR1 LNHNV, CDR2 YYDKDF (reference sequence). CDR3 nucleotides: TGTGCCACCAGCAGAGAGGGTACAGGGACATTACAGTACTTC. It specifies CATSREGTGTLQYF.

The chain is built from TRBV7-9 and TRBJ2-1; TRBD2 is a possible D gene (5 bases). CDR1 SEHNR and CDR2 FQNEAQ come from the germline V gene (reference sequence). The V and J ends lost 2 bases and 3 bases respectively, with 23 bases between them. The CDR3 length is 19 residues. The DNA of the CDR3 is TGTGCCAGCAGCTTACCTTCCGTGACTACATCGACTAACTACAATGAGCAGTTCTTC. Protein sequence: CASSLPSVTTSTNYNEQFF.

This clone was seen at least ten times. This chain links TRBV2 with TRBJ1-5; possible D gene TRBD1, 6 bases. The V end lost 11 bases, the J end lost 6 bases, and 14 bases lay between the germline ends. Per the germline V gene, CDR1 is SNHLY and CDR2 is FYNNEI. The CDR3 covers 12 residues. The CDR3 DNA sequence: TGTGCCGTACAGGGCTCGGGTCAGCCCCAGCATTTT. This gives the protein CAVQGSGQPQHF.

This chain uses TRBV7-6 with TRBJ2-1, with 10 bases fitting TRBD2. The CDR3 length is 15 residues. Unmatched junction bases numbered 7, after V lost 3 bases and J lost 8 bases. Germline CDR1 SGHVS, CDR2 FNYEAQ. The CDR3 reads CASSFRAGGSDEQFF. The CDR3 DNA follows: TGTGCCAGCAGCTTTCGAGCGGGAGGGTCCGATGAGCAGTTCTTC.

The chain employs TRBV9 and TRBJ1-5; D unresolved. Germline-derived CDR1 and CDR2 are SGDLS and YYNGEE. CDR3 length: 14 amino acids. V dropped 3 bases and J dropped 3 bases, with 10 bases sitting between them. The DNA for the CDR3 is TGTGCCAGCAGCGCCGAGGGCCTCAATCAGCCCCAGCATTTT. Its protein product is CASSAEGLNQPQHF.

The sample holds one count of this clone. The J gene is TRBJ2-1, the V gene TRBV11-2, with 10 bases lining up with TRBD1. Germline values: CDR1 SGHAT, CDR2 FQNNGV. V lost 8 bases to trimming and J lost 4 bases; unmatched junction nucleotides: 8. This CDR3 has 15 amino acids. The chain's CDR3 is CASVSLDRGYNEQFF. CDR3 sequence (DNA): TGTGCCAGCGTCTCCTTGGACAGGGGGTACAATGAGCAGTTCTTC.

The V call is TRBV9, the J call TRBJ2-7; TRBD2 matches 9 bases. Germline CDR1 SGDLS, CDR2 YYNGEE. The CDR3 runs 15 residues. Trimming cost V 0 bases and J 2 bases; bases outside gene matches: 3. The CDR3 bases are TGTGCCAGCAGCGTAGAAGCGGGAGGCCCCTACGAGCAGTACTTC. Amino acid sequence: CASSVEAGGPYEQYF.

The chain employs TRBV5-1 and TRBJ2-1; D ambiguous. The CDR3 consists of 13 residues. Trimming removed 0 bases from V and 4 bases from J, with 5 bases in between. Germline CDR1 SGHRS, CDR2 YFSETQ. The CDR3 protein is CASSLERYNEQFF. CDR3 DNA sequence: TGCGCCAGCAGCTTGGAGAGGTACAATGAGCAGTTCTTC. The full variable domain, in which reference TRBV5-1 and TRBJ2-1 provide the parts outside the CDR3, is KAGVTQTPRYLIKTRGQQVTLSCSPISGHRSVSWYQQTPGQGLQFLFEYFSETQRNKGNFPGRFSGRQFSNSRSEMNVSTLELGDSALYLCASSLERYNEQFFGPGTRLTVL.

The chain has TRBV28 and TRBJ1-1; 7 nucleotides line up with TRBD1. CDR3 size: 14 residues. V lost 7 bases, J lost 2 bases, and 7 bases stayed unmatched. The germline gives CDR1 MDHEN, CDR2 SYDVKM. CDR3: CASKSGQQNTEAFF. The DNA for the CDR3 is TGTGCCAGCAAGTCGGGACAGCAAAACACTGAAGCTTTCTTT.

The chain is built from TRBV29-1 and TRBJ1-6; D is possibly TRBD1 (5 bases). V dropped 5 bases and J dropped 8 bases, with 13 bases sitting between them. The CDR3 spans 13 residues. Germline loops: CDR1 SQVTM, CDR2 ANQGSEA. As DNA, the CDR3 is TGCAGCGTTAGGCCGGGCAGGGATTCACCCCTCCACTTT. Protein: CSVRPGRDSPLHF.

The V gene is TRBV29-1, the J gene TRBJ1-4; D is unclear. Per germline, CDR1 SQVTM and CDR2 ANQGSEA. V was cut by 0 bases and J by 16 bases, with 18 bases left in between. The CDR3 consists of 13 residues. The CDR3 DNA reads TGCAGCGTTGAAGATGGGCTGTCAAAAGTGGGGTTTTTT. Its protein product is CSVEDGLSKVGFF.

In the case of this clone: Mismatch with germline at one junction end may stem from a read error. The rearrangement links TRBV11-2 to TRBJ2-7; possible D gene TRBD1, 5 bases. Germline CDR1 reads SGHAT; CDR2 reads FQNNGV. The CDR3 consists of 15 residues. The CDR3 DNA follows: TGTGCCAGCAGCTTAGATCAGGGTATCACCTACAAGCAGTACTTC. Its protein product is CASSLDQGITYKQYF.

The chain has TRBV5-6 and TRBJ1-1, with TRBD1 matching over 11 bases. CDR1 and CDR2 (germline): SGHDT, YYEEEE. There are 16 residues in the CDR3. V lost 0 bases and J lost 5; bases outside the gene matches: 6. The CDR3 sequence: CASSLGEGQGGTEAFF. The CDR3 DNA reads TGTGCCAGCAGCTTGGGGGAGGGACAGGGGGGAACTGAAGCTTTCTTT.

The rearrangement joins TRBV28 to TRBJ1-4, with D tentatively TRBD1 (5 bases). Germline lookup yields CDR1 MDHEN and CDR2 SYDVKM. CDR3 length: 16 residues. V gave up 6 bases and J gave up 3 bases, with 17 bases separating them. For the CDR3, the DNA is TGTGCCAGCAGACCAAATTTCTGGGGGGCTAATGAAAAACTGTTTTTT. Encoded protein: CASRPNFWGANEKLFF.

The chain links TRBV7-3 to TRBJ2-7; 9 positions agree with TRBD1. The CDR3 totals 13 residues. Trimming cost V 4 bases and J 4 bases; bases outside gene matches: 2. Per the germline V gene, CDR1 is SGHTA and CDR2 is FQGTGA. The CDR3 DNA is TGTGCCAGCAGCTACGACAGGGGGTACGAGCAGTACTTC. Its translation: CASSYDRGYEQYF.